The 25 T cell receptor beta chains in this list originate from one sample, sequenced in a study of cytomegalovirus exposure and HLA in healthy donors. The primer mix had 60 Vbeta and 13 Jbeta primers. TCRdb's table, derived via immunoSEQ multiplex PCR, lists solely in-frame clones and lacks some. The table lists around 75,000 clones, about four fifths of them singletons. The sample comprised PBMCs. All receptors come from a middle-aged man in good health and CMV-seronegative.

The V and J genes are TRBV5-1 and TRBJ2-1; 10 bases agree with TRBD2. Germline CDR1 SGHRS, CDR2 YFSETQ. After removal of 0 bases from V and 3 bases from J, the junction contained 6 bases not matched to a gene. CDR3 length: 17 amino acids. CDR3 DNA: TGCGCCAGCAGCTTGGTTCAGCGGGGGGGAAACTACAATGAGCAGTTCTTC. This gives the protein CASSLVQRGGNYNEQFF.

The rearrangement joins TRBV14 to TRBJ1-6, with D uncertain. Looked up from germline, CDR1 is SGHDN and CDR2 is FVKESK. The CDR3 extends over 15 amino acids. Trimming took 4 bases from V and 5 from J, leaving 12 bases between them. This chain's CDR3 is CASSLRRGDNSPLHF. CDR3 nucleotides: TGTGCCAGCAGCCTCAGACGGGGAGATAATTCACCCCTCCACTTT.

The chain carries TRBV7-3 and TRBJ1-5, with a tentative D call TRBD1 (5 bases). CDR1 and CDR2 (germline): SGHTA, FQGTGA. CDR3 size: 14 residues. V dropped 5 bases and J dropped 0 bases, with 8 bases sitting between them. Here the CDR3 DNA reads TGTGCCAGCAGCATCCAGGGTAGCAATCAGCCCCAGCATTTT. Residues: CASSIQGSNQPQHF. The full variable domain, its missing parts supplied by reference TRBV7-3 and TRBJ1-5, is GAGVSQTPSNKVTEKGKYVELRCDPISGHTALYWYRQSLGQGPEFLIYFQGTGAADDSGLPNDRFFAVRPEGSVSTLKIQRTERGDSAVYLCASSIQGSNQPQHFGDGTRLSIL.

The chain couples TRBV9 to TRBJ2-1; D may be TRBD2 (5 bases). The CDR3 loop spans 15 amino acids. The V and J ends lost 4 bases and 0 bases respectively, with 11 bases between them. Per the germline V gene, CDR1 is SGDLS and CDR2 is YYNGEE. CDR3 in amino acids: CASSTTGSSYNEQFF. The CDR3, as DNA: TGTGCCAGCAGCACGACTGGGAGCTCCTACAATGAGCAGTTCTTC.

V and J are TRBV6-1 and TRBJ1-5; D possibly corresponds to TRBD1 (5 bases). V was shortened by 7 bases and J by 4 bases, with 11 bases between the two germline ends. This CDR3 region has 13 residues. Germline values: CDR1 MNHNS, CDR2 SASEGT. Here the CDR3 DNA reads TGTGCCAGCATTAGGGACTTGAATCAGCCCCAGCATTTT. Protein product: CASIRDLNQPQHF.

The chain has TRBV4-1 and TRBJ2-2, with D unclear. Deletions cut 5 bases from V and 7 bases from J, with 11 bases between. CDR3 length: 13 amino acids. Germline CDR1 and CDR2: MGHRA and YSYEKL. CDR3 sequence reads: CASSSTPGGELFF. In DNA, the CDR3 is TGCGCCAGCAGCTCGACTCCGGGCGGGGAGCTGTTTTTT.

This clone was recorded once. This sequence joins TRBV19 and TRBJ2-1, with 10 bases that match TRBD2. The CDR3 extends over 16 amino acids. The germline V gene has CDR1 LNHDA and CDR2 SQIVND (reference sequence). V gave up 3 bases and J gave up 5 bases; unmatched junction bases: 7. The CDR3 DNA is TGTGCCAGTAGTATGCTTGCTAGCGGGGGAAACAATGAGCAGTTCTTC. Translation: CASSMLASGGNNEQFF.

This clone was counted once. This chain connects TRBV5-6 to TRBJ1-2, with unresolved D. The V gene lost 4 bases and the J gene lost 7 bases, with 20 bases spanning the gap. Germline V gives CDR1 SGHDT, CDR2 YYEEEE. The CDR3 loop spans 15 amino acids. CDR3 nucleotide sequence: TGTGCCAGCAGCGGGGAGAACCCGCTTTGGTGTGGCTACACCTTC. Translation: CASSGENPLWCGYTF.

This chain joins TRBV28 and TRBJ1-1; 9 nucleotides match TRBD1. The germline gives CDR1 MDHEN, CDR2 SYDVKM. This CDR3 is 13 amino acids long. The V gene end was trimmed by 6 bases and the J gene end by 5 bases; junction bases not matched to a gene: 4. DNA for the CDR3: TGTGCCAGCAGATCAGGACAGGGGACTGAAGCTTTCTTT. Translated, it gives CASRSGQGTEAFF.

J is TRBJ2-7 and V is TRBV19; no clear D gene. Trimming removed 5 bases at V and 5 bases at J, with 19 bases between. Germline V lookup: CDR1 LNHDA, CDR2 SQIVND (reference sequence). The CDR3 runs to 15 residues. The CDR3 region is CASSESHSGHHEQYF. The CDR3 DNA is TGTGCCAGTAGTGAAAGCCACTCGGGTCACCACGAGCAGTACTTC.

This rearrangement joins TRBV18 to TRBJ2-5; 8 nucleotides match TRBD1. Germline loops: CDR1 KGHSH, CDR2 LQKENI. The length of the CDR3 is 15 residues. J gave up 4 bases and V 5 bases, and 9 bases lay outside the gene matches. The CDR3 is CASSIRTGSRETQYF. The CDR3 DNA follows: TGTGCCAGCTCAATAAGGACAGGGTCGCGAGAGACCCAGTACTTC.

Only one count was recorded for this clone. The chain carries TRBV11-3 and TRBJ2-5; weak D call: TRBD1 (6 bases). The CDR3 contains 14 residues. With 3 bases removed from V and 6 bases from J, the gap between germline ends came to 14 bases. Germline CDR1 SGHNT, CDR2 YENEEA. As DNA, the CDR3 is TGTGCCAGCAGCTTCCACAGGGATGAAAAGACCCAGTACTTC. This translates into CASSFHRDEKTQYF.

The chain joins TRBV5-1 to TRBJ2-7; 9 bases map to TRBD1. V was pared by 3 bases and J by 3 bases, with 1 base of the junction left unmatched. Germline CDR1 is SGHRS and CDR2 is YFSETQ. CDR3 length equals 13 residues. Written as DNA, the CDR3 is TGCGCCAGCAGCTGGGACAGGGACTACGAGCAGTACTTC. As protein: CASSWDRDYEQYF.

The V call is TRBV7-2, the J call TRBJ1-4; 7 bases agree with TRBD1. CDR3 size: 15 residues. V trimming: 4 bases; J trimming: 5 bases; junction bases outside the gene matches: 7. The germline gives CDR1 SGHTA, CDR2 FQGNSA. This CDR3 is CASSWAGQTNEKLFF. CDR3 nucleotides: TGTGCCAGCAGCTGGGCGGGACAGACAAATGAAAAACTGTTTTTT.

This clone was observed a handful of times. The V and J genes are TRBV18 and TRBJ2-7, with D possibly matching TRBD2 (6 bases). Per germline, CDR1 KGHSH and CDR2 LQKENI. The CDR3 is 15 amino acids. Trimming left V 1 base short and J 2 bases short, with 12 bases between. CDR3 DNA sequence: TGTGCCAGCTCACCACGCCAGGGAGGTCCCTACGAGCAGTACTTC. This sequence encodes CASSPRQGGPYEQYF.

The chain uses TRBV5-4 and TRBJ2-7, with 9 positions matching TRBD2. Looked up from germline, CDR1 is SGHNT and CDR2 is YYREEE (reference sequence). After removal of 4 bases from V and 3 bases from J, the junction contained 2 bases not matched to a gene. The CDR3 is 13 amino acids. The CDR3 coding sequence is TGTGCCAGCAGCGCGCGGGGGGGCTACGAGCAGTACTTC. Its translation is CASSARGGYEQYF.

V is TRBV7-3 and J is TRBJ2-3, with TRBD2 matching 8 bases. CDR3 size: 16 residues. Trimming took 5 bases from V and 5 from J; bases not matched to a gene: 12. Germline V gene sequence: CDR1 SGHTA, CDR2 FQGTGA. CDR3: CASSPSGGGYLDTQYF. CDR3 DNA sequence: TGTGCCAGCAGCCCCTCTGGCGGGGGGTATTTAGATACGCAGTATTTT.

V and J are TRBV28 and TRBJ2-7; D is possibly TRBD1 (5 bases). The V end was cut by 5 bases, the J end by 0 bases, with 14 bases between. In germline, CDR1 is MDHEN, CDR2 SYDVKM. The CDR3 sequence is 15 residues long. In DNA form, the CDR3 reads TGTGCCAGCAGTACTTCAGGGTATAGCTCCTACGAGCAGTACTTC. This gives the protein CASSTSGYSSYEQYF.

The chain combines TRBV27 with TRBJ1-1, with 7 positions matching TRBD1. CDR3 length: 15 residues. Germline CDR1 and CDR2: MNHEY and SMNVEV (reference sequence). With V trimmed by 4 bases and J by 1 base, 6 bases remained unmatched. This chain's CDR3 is CASSSRGLANTEAFF. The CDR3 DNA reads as TGTGCCAGCAGTTCTAGGGGGCTGGCGAACACTGAAGCTTTCTTT.

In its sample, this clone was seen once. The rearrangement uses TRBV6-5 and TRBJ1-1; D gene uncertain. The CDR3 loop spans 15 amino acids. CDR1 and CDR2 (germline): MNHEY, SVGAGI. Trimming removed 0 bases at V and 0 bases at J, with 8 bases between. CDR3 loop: CASSYSILLNTEAFF. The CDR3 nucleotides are TGTGCCAGCAGTTACTCGATCCTATTGAACACTGAAGCTTTCTTT.

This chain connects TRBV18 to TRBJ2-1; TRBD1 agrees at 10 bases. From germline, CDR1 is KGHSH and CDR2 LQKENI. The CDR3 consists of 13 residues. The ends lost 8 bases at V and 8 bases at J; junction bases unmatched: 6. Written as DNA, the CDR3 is TGTGCCAGCAATCGGGACAGGGGCGATGAGCAGTTCTTC. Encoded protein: CASNRDRGDEQFF.

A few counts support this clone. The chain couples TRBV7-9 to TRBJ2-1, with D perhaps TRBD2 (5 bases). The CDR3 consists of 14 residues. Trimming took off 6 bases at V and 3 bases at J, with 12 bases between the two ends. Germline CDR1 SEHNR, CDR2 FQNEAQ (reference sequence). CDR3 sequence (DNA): TGTGCCAGCAGGACGATCGGGGACTACAATGAGCAGTTCTTC. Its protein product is CASRTIGDYNEQFF.

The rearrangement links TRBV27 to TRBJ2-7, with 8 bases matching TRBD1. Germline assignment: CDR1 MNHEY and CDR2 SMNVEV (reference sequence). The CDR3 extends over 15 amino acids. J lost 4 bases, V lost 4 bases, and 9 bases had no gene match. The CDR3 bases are TGTGCCAGCAGTTCTGGACAGGGAGTCTATTACGAGCAGTACTTC. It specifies CASSSGQGVYYEQYF.

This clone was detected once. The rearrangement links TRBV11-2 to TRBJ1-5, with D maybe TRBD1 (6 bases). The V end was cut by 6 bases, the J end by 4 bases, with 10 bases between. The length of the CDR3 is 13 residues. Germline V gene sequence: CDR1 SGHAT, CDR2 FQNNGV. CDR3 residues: CASRLDSNQPQHF. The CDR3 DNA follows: TGTGCCAGCAGATTGGACAGTAATCAGCCCCAGCATTTT.

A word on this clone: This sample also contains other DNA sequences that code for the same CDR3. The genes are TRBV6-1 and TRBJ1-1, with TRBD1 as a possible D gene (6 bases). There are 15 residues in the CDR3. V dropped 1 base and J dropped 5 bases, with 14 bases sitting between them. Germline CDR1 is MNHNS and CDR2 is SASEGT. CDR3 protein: CASSEETGFSTEAFF. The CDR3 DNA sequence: TGTGCCAGCAGTGAAGAGACAGGTTTTTCAACTGAAGCTTTCTTT.